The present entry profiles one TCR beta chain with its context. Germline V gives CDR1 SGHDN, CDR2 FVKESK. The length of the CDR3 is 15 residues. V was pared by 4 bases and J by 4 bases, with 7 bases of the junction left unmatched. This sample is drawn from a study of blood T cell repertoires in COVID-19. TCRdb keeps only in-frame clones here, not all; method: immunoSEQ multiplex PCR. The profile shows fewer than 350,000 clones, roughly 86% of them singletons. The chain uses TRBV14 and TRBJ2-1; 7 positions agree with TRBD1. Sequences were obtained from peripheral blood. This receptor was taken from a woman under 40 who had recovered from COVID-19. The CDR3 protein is CASSRGQSTYNEQFF. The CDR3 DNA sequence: TGTGCCAGCAGCCGGGGACAGAGCACTTACAATGAGCAGTTCTTC.